This T cell receptor (beta chain) was profiled in a study of Graves' ophthalmopathy and Graves' hyperthyroidism. Study context: Peripheral blood samples were taken at initial diagnosis, before any treatment.

This clonotype was detected ten times or more. Its antigen is not identified. Study conclusions and caveats: With over 85% sensitivity and around 80% specificity, a 13-signature model separated ophthalmopathy from stable hyperthyroidism. Progression of ophthalmopathy was predicted by the model with about 68% sensitivity and about 72% specificity.

RNA transcripts served as template for amplifying TCR beta CDR3 sequences. Scientists carried out first-round RT-PCR using HTBI primers and then a second-round multiplex PCR. TCRdb passed the multiplex PCR reads through MiXCR, listing each CDR3 protein once. The sample lists under 350,000 distinct CDR3 sequences, roughly 16% occurring once. In germline, CDR1 is SGHTA, CDR2 FQGNSA. V shed 5 bases, J shed 10 bases, and the junction held 3 bases outside the gene matches. The CDR3 has 12 amino acids. PBMCs were isolated by Ficoll-Paque density gradient centrifugation, using about 9.2 ml of fresh peripheral blood as the starting material.

The sample was peripheral blood. The chain joins TRBV7-2 to TRBJ2-1; the match to TRBD1 covers 9 bases. The receptor was isolated from an adult man with Graves' ophthalmopathy. CDR3 loop: CASSLGTGEQFF. CDR3 DNA sequence: TGTGCCAGCAGCCTCGGGACAGGGGAGCAGTTCTTC. Combining the CDR3 with reference TRBV7-2 and TRBJ2-1 gives the whole variable domain GAGVSQSPSNKVTEKGKDVELRCDPISGHTALYWYRQSLGQGLEFLIYFQGNSAPDKSGLPSDRFSAERTGGSVSTLTIQRTQQEDSAVYLCASSLGTGEQFFGPGTRLTVL.